The 16 T cell receptor beta chains below all came from one sample that was sequenced in a study of blood T cell repertoires in COVID-19 (TCRdb year 2020). The library was prepared using the immunoSEQ multiplex PCR assay. Not all clones reach the TCRdb copy of this immuneACCESS table, which keeps in-frame sequences only. Checked studies attribute under half of the gap to unresolved V genes and leave the rest unexplained. The sample profile shows around 80,000 clones; approximately 80% of them were found once. The ten largest clones take up 10% to 15% of the sample. The sequenced sample consisted of peripheral blood. The receptors stem from a man at least 80 years old with acute or convalescent COVID-19.

This clone was seen more than once but under ten times. CDR3 sequence: CASSLYRERAFF. In DNA, the CDR3 is TGTGCCAGCAGCTTGTACAGGGAGAGAGCTTTCTTT. V usage is TRBV5-6 and J usage is TRBJ1-1; TRBD1 might be the D (6 bases). Per germline, CDR1 SGHDT and CDR2 YYEEEE. CDR3 length: 12 amino acids. Between the trimmed V and J ends, which lost 1 base and 10 bases, there was a span of 11 bases.

This clone was found once. The chain links TRBV7-2 to TRBJ2-7, with TRBD2 matching 13 bases. Germline CDR1 SGHTA, CDR2 FQGNSA. The CDR3 sequence is 15 residues long. With V trimmed by 5 bases and J by 6 bases, 7 bases remained unmatched. CDR3 DNA: TGTGCCAGCAGCACTAGCGGGGGGGCCTGGGGCGAGCAGTACTTC. Amino acid sequence: CASSTSGGAWGEQYF.

The rearrangement uses TRBV6-1 and TRBJ1-2; the match to TRBD1 covers 11 bases. The ends lost 3 bases at V and 2 bases at J; junction bases unmatched: 2. CDR1 is MNHNS, CDR2 SASEGT, per germline. The CDR3 consists of 15 residues. The CDR3 sequence is CASSDGTGGNYGYTF. The CDR3 coding sequence is TGTGCCAGCAGTGATGGGACAGGGGGGAACTATGGCTACACCTTC.

This chain joins TRBV27 and TRBJ2-3; TRBD1 agrees at 8 bases. Germline V gene data show CDR1 as MNHEY and CDR2 as SMNVEV (reference sequence). V lost 7 bases and J lost 1; bases outside the gene matches: 4. The CDR3 contains 14 residues. The CDR3 DNA sequence: TGTGCCAGCAATCCGGGACAGGGCACAGATACGCAGTATTTT. Its protein product is CASNPGQGTDTQYF.

The genes are TRBV6-1 and TRBJ1-2; D is undetermined. V was trimmed by 2 bases and J by 1 base, leaving 20 bases between them. The CDR3 sequence is 18 residues long. Germline CDR1 and CDR2: MNHNS and SASEGT. The CDR3 DNA reads as TGTGCCAGCAGTGAATTTGGGCCTCTTAATATCCTTAACTATGGCTACACCTTC. The encoded protein is CASSEFGPLNILNYGYTF.

The J gene is TRBJ1-2, the V gene TRBV18, with TRBD1 identical over 8 bases. The CDR3 contains 15 residues. J gave up 6 bases and V 3 bases, and 9 bases lay outside the gene matches. CDR1 and CDR2 from the germline V gene are KGHSH and LQKENI. CDR3 coding DNA: TGTGCCAGCTCACCTGGGACAGGAGGGGAAAATGGCTACACCTTC. It codes for CASSPGTGGENGYTF.

The gene calls are TRBV2 and TRBJ2-5; the match to TRBD2 covers 13 bases. The CDR3 extends over 17 amino acids. V lost 4 bases and J lost 4; bases outside the gene matches: 9. Germline lookup yields CDR1 SNHLY and CDR2 FYNNEI. Here the CDR3 DNA reads TGTGCCAGCAGTGCCCTGACTAGCGGGGGGCTGAGAGAGACCCAGTACTTC. This sequence encodes CASSALTSGGLRETQYF.

This chain links TRBV3-1 (or the pseudogene TRBV3-2) with TRBJ1-4; 9 nucleotides line up with TRBD1. The ends lost 3 bases at V and 7 bases at J; junction bases unmatched: 6. There are 15 residues in the CDR3. From germline, CDR1 is LGHDT and CDR2 YNNKEL (reference sequence). CDR3 protein: CASSHRRDRVEKLFF. DNA of the CDR3: TGTGCCAGCAGCCATCGCCGGGACAGGGTTGAAAAACTGTTTTTT.

The V call is TRBV5-6, the J call TRBJ1-6; D call uncertain. The CDR3 sequence is 15 residues long. Per germline, CDR1 SGHDT and CDR2 YYEEEE. V was trimmed by 1 base and J by 6 bases, leaving 11 bases between them. CDR3 coding DNA: TGTGCCAGCAGCTTGTACGCGACACCTAATTCACCCCTCCACTTT. Its protein is CASSLYATPNSPLHF.

This clone has just a few counts. The chain recombines TRBV4-1 with TRBJ1-2, with TRBD1 matching over 7 bases. Germline V lookup: CDR1 MGHRA, CDR2 YSYEKL. V was pared by 3 bases and J by 8 bases, with 15 bases of the junction left unmatched. The CDR3 covers 16 residues. The CDR3 DNA is TGCGCCAGCAGCCAGCCGGGACAGATTAGGCCGTACGGCTACACCTTC. Its translation: CASSQPGQIRPYGYTF.

This clone came up once. V usage is TRBV6-5 and J usage is TRBJ2-5; tentative D call: TRBD2 (7 bases). Germline assignment: CDR1 MNHEY and CDR2 SVGAGI. The CDR3 extends over 12 amino acids. Trimming took 10 bases from V and 5 from J, leaving 14 bases between them. This CDR3 is CANKGGRETQYF. The CDR3 nucleotides are TGTGCCAATAAGGGGGGGCGGGAGACCCAGTACTTC.

In DNA form, the CDR3 reads TGTGCCAGCAGCGCTGACAGGGCTGGAAACACCATATATTTT. Protein sequence: CASSADRAGNTIYF. J is TRBJ1-3 and V is TRBV2; 7 bases align to TRBD1. The V segment lost 6 bases and the J segment 2 bases; nucleotides outside the gene matches: 4. CDR1 and CDR2 from the germline V gene are SNHLY and FYNNEI. The CDR3 spans 14 residues.

The V gene is TRBV7-2, the J gene TRBJ2-2; no definite D call. The CDR3 spans 15 residues. Germline V gene lookup returns CDR1 SGHTA and CDR2 FQGNSA. V lost 5 bases and J lost 2, with 12 bases in between. CDR3 sequence reads: CASSPRFSNTGELFF. The DNA of the CDR3 is TGTGCCAGCAGCCCCAGATTCTCCAACACCGGGGAGCTGTTTTTT.

This clone was found a few times. The chain links TRBV7-8 to TRBJ2-7, with D tentatively TRBD2 (7 bases). The germline gives CDR1 SGHVS, CDR2 FQNEAQ. This CDR3 spans 15 amino acids. Trimming stripped 6 bases from V and 2 bases from J, with 17 bases between. Here the CDR3 DNA reads TGTGCCAGCAGTACGAGGGGGGCGGGGGCCTACGAGCAGTACTTC. Amino acids: CASSTRGAGAYEQYF.

The chain carries TRBV9 and TRBJ2-1; TRBD2 agrees at 8 bases. In germline, CDR1 is SGDLS, CDR2 YYNGEE. The CDR3 is 15 amino acids. With V trimmed by 4 bases and J by 2 bases, 5 bases remained unmatched. The CDR3 region is CASSPAGDTYNEQFF. The CDR3 DNA is TGTGCCAGCAGCCCAGCGGGGGATACCTACAATGAGCAGTTCTTC.

The J gene is TRBJ2-7, the V gene TRBV27, with TRBD1 as a possible D gene (5 bases). CDR3 length: 13 residues. CDR1 is MNHEY and CDR2 is SMNVEV in the germline V gene (reference sequence). Trimming shortened V by 5 bases and J by 4 bases, and 12 bases separated the two germline ends. The CDR3 sequence: CASSLLTVYEQYF. The CDR3 region has the DNA TGTGCCAGCAGTCTCCTGACAGTTTACGAGCAGTACTTC.